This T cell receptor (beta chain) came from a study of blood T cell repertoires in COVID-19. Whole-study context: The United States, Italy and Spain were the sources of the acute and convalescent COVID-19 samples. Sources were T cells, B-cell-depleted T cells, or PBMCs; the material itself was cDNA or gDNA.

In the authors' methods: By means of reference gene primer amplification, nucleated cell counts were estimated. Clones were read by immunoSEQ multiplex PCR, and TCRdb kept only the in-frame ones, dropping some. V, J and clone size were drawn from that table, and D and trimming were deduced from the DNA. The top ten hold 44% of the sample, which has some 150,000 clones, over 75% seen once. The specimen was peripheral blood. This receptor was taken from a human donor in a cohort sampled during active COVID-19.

CDR3 in DNA: TGTGCCAGTAGTGGCGGGAGCGGGGGCCGGGCCGGAGAGCAGTACTTC. Translated: CASSGGSGGRAGEQYF. This chain joins TRBV19 and TRBJ2-7; TRBD2 matches 8 bases. V was pared by 5 bases and J by 7 bases, with 16 bases of the junction left unmatched. The CDR3 is 16 residues long. Germline lookup yields CDR1 LNHDA and CDR2 SQIVND (reference sequence).